Given below is one T cell receptor (beta chain) in context. Other nucleotide sequences in the sample specify the same CDR3. Source study methods: Reference gene primer amplification yielded estimated nucleated cell counts. Using immunoSEQ multiplex PCR, the repertoire was profiled, and TCRdb retains in-frame clones only, with some absent. V and J calls and clone size come straight from that table; D and trimming were deduced from the DNA. Seen here are roughly 230,000 clones, about four fifths observed once, and the top ten hold 3% to 4.5%. This entry belongs to a study of blood T cell repertoires in COVID-19. Study-level information: COVID-19 samples collected from the United States, Italy and Spain covered acute and convalescent phases. T cells, B-cell-depleted T cells, or PBMCs supplied cDNA or gDNA.

The TCR originated in an elderly woman with acute or convalescent COVID-19. Material: peripheral blood.

The CDR3 loop reads CASSLGASNTGELFF. The CDR3, as DNA: TGCGCCAGCAGCTTGGGGGCTTCGAACACCGGGGAGCTGTTTTTT. The chain links TRBV5-1 to TRBJ2-2; D gene unclear. This CDR3 is built from 15 residues. Germline V CDR1 and CDR2: SGHRS, YFSETQ. V lost 0 bases, J lost 0 bases, and 6 bases lay in between.